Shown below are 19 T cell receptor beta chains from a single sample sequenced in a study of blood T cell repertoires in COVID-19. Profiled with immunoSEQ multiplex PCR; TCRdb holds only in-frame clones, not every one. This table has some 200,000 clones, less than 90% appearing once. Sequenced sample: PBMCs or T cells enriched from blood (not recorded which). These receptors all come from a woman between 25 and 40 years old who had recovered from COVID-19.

CDR3 in DNA: TGTGCCAGCAGCAAAGGAGTCCATCAGCCCCAGCATTTT. Its translation: CASSKGVHQPQHF. The V and J genes are TRBV7-2 and TRBJ1-5; D unresolved. Trimming pared 5 bases from V and 5 bases from J, leaving 10 bases between. Germline loops: CDR1 SGHTA, CDR2 FQGNSA. This CDR3 region has 13 residues.

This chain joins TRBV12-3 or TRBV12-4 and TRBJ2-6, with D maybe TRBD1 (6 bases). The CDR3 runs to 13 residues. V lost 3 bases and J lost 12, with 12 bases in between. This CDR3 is CASSFYRAGVLTF. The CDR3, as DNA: TGTGCCAGCAGTTTTTACAGGGCGGGCGTCCTGACTTTC.

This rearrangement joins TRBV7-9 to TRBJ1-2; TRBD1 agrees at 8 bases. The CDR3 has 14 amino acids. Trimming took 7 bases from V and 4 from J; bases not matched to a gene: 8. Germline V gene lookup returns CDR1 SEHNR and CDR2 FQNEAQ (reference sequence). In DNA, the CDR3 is TGTGCCAGCACCAAAGACAGGGGTGCCTATGGCTACACCTTC. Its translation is CASTKDRGAYGYTF. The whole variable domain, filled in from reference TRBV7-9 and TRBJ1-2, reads DTGVSQNPRHKITKRGQNVTFRCDPISEHNRLYWYRQTLGQGPEFLTYFQNEAQLEKSRLLSDRFSAERPKGSFSTLEIQRTEQGDSAMYLCASTKDRGAYGYTFGSGTRLTVV.

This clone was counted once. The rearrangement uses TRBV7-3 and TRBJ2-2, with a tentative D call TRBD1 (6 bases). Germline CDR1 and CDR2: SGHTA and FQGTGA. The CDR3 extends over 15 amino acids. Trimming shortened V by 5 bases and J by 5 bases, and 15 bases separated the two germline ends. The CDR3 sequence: CASSTRQARTGELFF. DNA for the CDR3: TGTGCCAGCAGCACCAGACAGGCCCGAACCGGGGAGCTGTTTTTT.

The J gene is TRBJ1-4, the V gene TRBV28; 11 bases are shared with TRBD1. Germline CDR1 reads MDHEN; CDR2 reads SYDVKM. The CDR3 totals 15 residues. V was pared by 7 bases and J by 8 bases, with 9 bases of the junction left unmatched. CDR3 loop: CASTSPGQGGEKLFF. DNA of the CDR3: TGTGCCAGCACCTCGCCGGGACAGGGGGGAGAAAAACTGTTTTTT.

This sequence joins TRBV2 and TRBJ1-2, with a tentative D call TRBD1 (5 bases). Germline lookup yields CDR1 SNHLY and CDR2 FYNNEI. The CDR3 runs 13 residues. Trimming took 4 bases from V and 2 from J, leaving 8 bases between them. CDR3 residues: CASSVQGNYGYTF. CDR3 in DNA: TGTGCCAGCAGTGTGCAGGGCAACTATGGCTACACCTTC. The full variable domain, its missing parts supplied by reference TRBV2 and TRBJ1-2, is EPEVTQTPSHQVTQMGQEVILRCVPISNHLYFYWYRQILGQKVEFLVSFYNNEISEKSEIFDDQFSVERPDGSNFTLKIRSTKLEDSAMYFCASSVQGNYGYTFGSGTRLTVV.

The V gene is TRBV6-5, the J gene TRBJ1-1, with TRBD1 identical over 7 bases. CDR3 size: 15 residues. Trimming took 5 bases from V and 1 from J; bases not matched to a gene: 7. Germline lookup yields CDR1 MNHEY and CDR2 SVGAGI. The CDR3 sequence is CASSTPGQWNTEAFF. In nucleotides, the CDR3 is TGTGCCAGCAGTACACCGGGACAGTGGAACACTGAAGCTTTCTTT.

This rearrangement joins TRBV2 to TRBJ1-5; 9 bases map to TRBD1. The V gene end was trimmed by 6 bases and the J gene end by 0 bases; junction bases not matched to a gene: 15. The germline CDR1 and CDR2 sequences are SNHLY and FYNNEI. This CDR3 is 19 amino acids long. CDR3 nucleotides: TGTGCCAGCAGCCCTAGTCTCGGGACAGGGACCTATAGCAATCAGCCCCAGCATTTT. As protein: CASSPSLGTGTYSNQPQHF.

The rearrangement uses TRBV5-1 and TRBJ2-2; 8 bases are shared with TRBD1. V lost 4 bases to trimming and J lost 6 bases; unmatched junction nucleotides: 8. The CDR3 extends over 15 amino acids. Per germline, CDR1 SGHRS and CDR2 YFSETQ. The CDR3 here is CASSLDRVSPGELFF. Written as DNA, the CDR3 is TGCGCCAGCAGCCTGGACAGGGTGTCCCCCGGGGAGCTGTTTTTT.

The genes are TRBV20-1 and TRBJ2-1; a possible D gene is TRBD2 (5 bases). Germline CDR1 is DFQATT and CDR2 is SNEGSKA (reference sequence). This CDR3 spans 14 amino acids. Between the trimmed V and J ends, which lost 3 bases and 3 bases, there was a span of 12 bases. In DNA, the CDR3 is TGCAGTGCTAGTGGGCTAGCCGGCTACAATGAGCAGTTCTTC. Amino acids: CSASGLAGYNEQFF.

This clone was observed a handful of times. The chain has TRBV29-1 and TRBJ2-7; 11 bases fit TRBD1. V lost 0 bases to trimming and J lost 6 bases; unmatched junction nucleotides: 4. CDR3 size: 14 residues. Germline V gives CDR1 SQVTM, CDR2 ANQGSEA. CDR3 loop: CSVEDWDRGTEQYF. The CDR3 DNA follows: TGCAGCGTTGAAGATTGGGACAGGGGGACCGAGCAGTACTTC.

CDR3 sequence (DNA): TGTGCCAGCAGTGACGGGGGAGGGGGCACAGATACGCAGTATTTT. Its protein product is CASSDGGGGTDTQYF. The rearrangement links TRBV6-4 to TRBJ2-3, with 7 bases aligning to TRBD2. Germline V gene lookup returns CDR1 MRHNA and CDR2 SNTAGT. J gave up 1 base and V 2 bases, and 3 bases lay outside the gene matches. The CDR3 consists of 15 residues.

The CDR3 DNA follows: TGTGCCAGCAGCTTAGACCGGGGGGGAGTCTACAATGAGCAGTTCTTC. Protein product: CASSLDRGGVYNEQFF. This chain links TRBV11-2 with TRBJ2-1, with 8 bases aligning to TRBD2. V lost 0 bases and J lost 3; bases outside the gene matches: 4. Germline CDR1 is SGHAT and CDR2 is FQNNGV. The CDR3 contains 16 residues.

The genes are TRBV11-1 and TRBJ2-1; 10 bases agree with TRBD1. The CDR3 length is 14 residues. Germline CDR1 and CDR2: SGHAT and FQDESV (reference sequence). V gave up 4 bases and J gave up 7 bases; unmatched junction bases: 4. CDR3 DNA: TGTGCCAGCAGCTCGGACAGGGGGGGGAATGAGCAGTTCTTC. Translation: CASSSDRGGNEQFF.

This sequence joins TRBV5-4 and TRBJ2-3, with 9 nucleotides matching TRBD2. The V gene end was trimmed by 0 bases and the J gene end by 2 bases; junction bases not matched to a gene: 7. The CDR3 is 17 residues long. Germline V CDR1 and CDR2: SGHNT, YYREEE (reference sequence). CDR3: CASSLETSGFVTDTQYF. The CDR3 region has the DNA TGTGCCAGCAGCTTGGAAACTAGCGGGTTTGTCACAGATACGCAGTATTTT.

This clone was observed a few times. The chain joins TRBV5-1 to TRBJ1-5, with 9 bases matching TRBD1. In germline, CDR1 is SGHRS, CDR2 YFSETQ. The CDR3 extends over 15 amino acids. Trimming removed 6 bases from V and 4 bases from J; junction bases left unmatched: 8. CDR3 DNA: TGCGCCAGCAAACGGGGACAGGGAGAAAATCAGCCCCAGCATTTT. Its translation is CASKRGQGENQPQHF.

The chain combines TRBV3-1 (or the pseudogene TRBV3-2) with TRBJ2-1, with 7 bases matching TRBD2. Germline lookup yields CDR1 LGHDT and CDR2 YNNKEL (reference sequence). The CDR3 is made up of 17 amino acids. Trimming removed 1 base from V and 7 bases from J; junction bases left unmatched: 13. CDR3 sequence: CASSQVRFPAGKNEQFF. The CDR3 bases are TGTGCCAGCAGCCAAGTTCGATTTCCAGCGGGGAAAAATGAGCAGTTCTTC.

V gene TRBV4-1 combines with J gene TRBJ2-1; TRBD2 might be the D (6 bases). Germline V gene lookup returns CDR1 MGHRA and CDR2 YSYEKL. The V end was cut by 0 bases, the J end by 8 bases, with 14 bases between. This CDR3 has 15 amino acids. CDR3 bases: TGCGCCAGCAGCCAAGAAGGCAGGGAGGCCGATGAGCAGTTCTTC. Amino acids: CASSQEGREADEQFF.

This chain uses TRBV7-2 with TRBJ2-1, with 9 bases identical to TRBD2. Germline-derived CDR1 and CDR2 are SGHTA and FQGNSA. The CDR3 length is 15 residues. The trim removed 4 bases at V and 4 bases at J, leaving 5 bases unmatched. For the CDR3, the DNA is TGTGCCAGCAGCTCAAGCGGGGGGTCATACAATGAGCAGTTCTTC. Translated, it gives CASSSSGGSYNEQFF.